The clone carrying this TCR beta chain was detected a few times. The target antigen is unknown. The CDR3 loop spans 13 amino acids. Trimming pared 1 base from V and 2 bases from J, leaving 9 bases between. Germline CDR1 SQVTM, CDR2 ANQGSEA. These data originate in a study of T-cell memory formation after mild COVID-19. The study, taken as a whole, reports: Contracting CD4+ clones lay largely in CM and EM, with CD8+ ones residing in EMRA.

TCRdb re-called the 5' RACE reads through MiXCR, storing one row per CDR3 protein. Counted here are 410,000 or so distinct CDR3 sequences, about a quarter occurring once; the ten biggest clones make up around 13%. The clonotype comes from an adult woman who had mild COVID-19 (a few samples of this study predate the infection). Cell type and time point are not known. The sample comprised PBMCs or a T cell subset sorted from them (not recorded which). The chain has TRBV29-1 and TRBJ2-7, with D perhaps matching TRBD1 (5 bases). The CDR3 sequence: CSVEAQATYEQYF. The CDR3 coding sequence is TGCAGCGTTGAAGCACAGGCCACCTACGAGCAGTACTTC.